The T cell receptor beta chain described here comes from a study of shared clonotypes between healthy human individuals. Points from the study as a whole: Rarefaction gave evidence that sorted-subset sequencing remained incomplete despite large depth.

Division of CD4+ cells produced a CD45RA+ naive subset and a CD45RA-negative memory subset. As regards this clone: The antigen is undetermined.

Trimming took 2 bases from V and 1 from J, leaving 20 bases between them. The CDR3 covers 17 residues. Germline-derived CDR1 and CDR2 are GTSNPN and SVGIG (reference sequence). The genomic DNA of each subset was split evenly across several immunoSEQ plates. Original methodology: ImmunoSEQ yielded junction-only sequences lacking quality scores, so filtering differed. TCRdb keeps only in-frame clones here, not all; method: immunoSEQ multiplex PCR. V and J calls and clone size are as listed in that table; D and trimming were resolved from the DNA. This sample has about 2.5 million clones; 85% to 95% occur once, and the top ten carry approximately 0.4%.

This sequence was found in a man between 18 and 29 years old in good health. Some clones in this sample may be carry-over from other donors' samples. This chain connects TRBV30 to TRBJ2-5, with D possibly being TRBD1 (6 bases). The sequencing sample was made of naive CD4+ T cells from PBMCs. As for subset: CD45RA+ positively selected. Written as DNA, the CDR3 is TGTGCCTGGAGTACCTCCCGCAGGGCAGGGGTCCAAGAGACCCAGTACTTC. This sequence encodes CAWSTSRRAGVQETQYF.